This T cell receptor beta chain was sequenced for a study of blood T cell repertoires in COVID-19. Whole-study context: Samples representing acute and convalescent COVID-19 were sourced from the United States, Italy and Spain. From T cells, B-cell-depleted T cells, or PBMCs came the material, which was cDNA or gDNA.

CDR3 size: 18 residues. The V gene's germline CDR1 is SGHDT and CDR2 YYEEEE. The trim removed 3 bases at V and 0 bases at J, leaving 9 bases unmatched. In the study's own analysis: Amplification from reference gene primers served as the basis for estimated nucleated cell counts. Assay used: immunoSEQ multiplex PCR; TCRdb lists only in-frame clones, some missing. The V and J calls and the clone size are those of that table, but D and trimming were determined from the DNA. The sample includes 20,000 to 30,000 clones, almost 90% of them seen just once. Sequences were obtained from peripheral blood. V usage is TRBV5-6 and J usage is TRBJ2-6; 7 bases match TRBD1. This TCR came from a woman between 55 and 75 years old with active COVID-19. The CDR3 DNA follows: TGTGCCAGCAGCTCGCCACCAAGGGACAGCTCTGGGGCCAACGTCCTGACTTTC. Translation gives CASSSPPRDSSGANVLTF.